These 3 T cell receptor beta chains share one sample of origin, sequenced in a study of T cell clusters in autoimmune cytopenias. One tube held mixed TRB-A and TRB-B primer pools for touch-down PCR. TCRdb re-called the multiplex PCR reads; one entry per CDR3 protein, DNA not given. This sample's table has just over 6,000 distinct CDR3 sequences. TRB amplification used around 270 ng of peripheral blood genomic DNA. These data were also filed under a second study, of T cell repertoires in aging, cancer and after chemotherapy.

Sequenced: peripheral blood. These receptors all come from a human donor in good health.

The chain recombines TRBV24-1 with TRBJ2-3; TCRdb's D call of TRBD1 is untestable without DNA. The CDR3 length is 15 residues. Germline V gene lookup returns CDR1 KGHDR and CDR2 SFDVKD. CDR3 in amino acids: CATRTGGTGTDTQYF.

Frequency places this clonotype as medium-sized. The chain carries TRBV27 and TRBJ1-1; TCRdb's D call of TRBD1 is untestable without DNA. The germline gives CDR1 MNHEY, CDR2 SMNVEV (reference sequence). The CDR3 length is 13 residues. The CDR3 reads CASSQQGNTEAFF.

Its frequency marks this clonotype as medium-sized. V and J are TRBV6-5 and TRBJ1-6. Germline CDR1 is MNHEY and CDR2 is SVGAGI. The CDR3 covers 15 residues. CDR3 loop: CASSSLRAANSPLHF.